Listed below are T cell receptor beta chains from one sample, sequenced in a study of T cell changes during pregnancy in multiple sclerosis. Some clones are missing from TCRdb's copy, which holds only in-frame ones; the method was immunoSEQ multiplex PCR. The sample lists 13,000 or so clones, approximately 91% occurring once. The sequencing used CD8+ T cells from peripheral blood mononuclear cells, collected in the first trimester of pregnancy. Every receptor here comes from a female donor with multiple sclerosis, enrolled in a pregnancy study. Each CDR3 is given with its conserved first and last residue. The D gene is left open where the match is weak. Expanded clones are given a class, and other clones once, few, many or no size at all.

j_call cdr3_length clone_size v_call d_call cdr3_nt cdr3_aa
TRBJ2-1 13 . TRBV4-1 TRBD2 TGCGCCAGCAGCCCACTAGCGGGGGGGCATCAGTTCTTC CASSPLAGGHQFF
TRBJ1-1 15 . TRBV2 TRBD1 TGTGCCAGAAAAACCAGGGGGCGTTTTCTCTCTGAAGCTTTCTTT CARKTRGRFLSEAFF
TRBJ2-7 15 . TRBV6-1 TRBD2 TGTGCCAGCAGTGAAGGAGCGGGGTTTAACTACGAGCAGTACTTC CASSEGAGFNYEQYF
TRBJ1-4 18 . TRBV21-1 . TGTGCCAGTCCACCAAAAAACAGGGGCCGCGGACATAATGAAAAACTGTTTTTT CASPPKNRGRGHNEKLFF
TRBJ2-2 19 once TRBV5-1 TRBD2 TGCGCCAGCAGCTTGGTGACTAGCGGGGGGAAGCTAGGCACCGAGGAGCTGTTTTTT CASSLVTSGGKLGTEELFF
TRBJ2-7 13 . TRBV7-9 TRBD1 TGTGCCAGCAGCCCACCAACAGGGGACGAGCAGTACTTC CASSPPTGDEQYF
TRBJ2-1 17 . TRBV19 TRBD2 TGTGCCAGTAGTATGGCCCTAGCGGGGGGTGACTACAATGAGCAGTTCTTC CASSMALAGGDYNEQFF
TRBJ2-1 16 . TRBV5-6 . TGTGCCAGCAGCTTAGGGGACACACCCTCCTACAATGAGCAGTTCTTC CASSLGDTPSYNEQFF
TRBJ2-3 16 . TRBV5-1 TRBD2 TGCGCCAGCAGCTTGGATATAGCGGGGAACACAGATACGCAGTATTTT CASSLDIAGNTDTQYF
TRBJ1-6 13 . TRBV6-4 . TGTGCCAGCTCGCGAGACAGTAATTCACCCCTCCACTTT CASSRDSNSPLHF
TRBJ2-3 13 . TRBV6-5 . TGTGCCAGCAATCCGACGGAGGCAGATACGCAGTATTTT CASNPTEADTQYF
TRBJ2-1 12 . TRBV9 . TGTGCCAGCAGCGGTACTAGTTTTTCGCAGTTCTTC CASSGTSFSQFF
TRBJ1-1 17 . TRBV7-9 . TGTGCCAGCAGCCTAGCGCTTCAGGGACTGATGAACACTGAAGCTTTCTTT CASSLALQGLMNTEAFF
TRBJ1-1 15 . TRBV7-9 . TGTGCCAGCAGCCAGTACGTGGGCCGGAACACTGAAGCTTTCTTT CASSQYVGRNTEAFF
TRBJ2-1 16 . TRBV9 TRBD2 TGTGCCAGCAGCGCCTTCGGACTAGCGGGGAACACTGAGCAGTTCTTC CASSAFGLAGNTEQFF
TRBJ1-1 13 . TRBV6-6 . TGTGCCAGCAGTTACTCTGCGGGGATTGAAGTTTTCTTT CASSYSAGIEVFF
TRBJ1-1 15 . TRBV27 . TGTGCCAGCAGTTTATTGGGCAGCGGGAACACTGAAGCTTTCTTT CASSLLGSGNTEAFF